A selection of T cell receptor beta chains follows, all from one sample in a study of T cells in Graves' hyperthyroidism and ophthalmopathy. TCRdb redid the calling of the multiplex PCR reads with MiXCR, one entry per CDR3 protein. The sample lists around 530,000 distinct CDR3 sequences; roughly 18% were seen once. The sample was blood. The receptor set was obtained from a woman younger than 35 with Graves' ophthalmopathy. Both conserved end residues are part of each CDR3. Fields, in order: D gene, J gene, clone size, V gene, CDR3 length, CDR3 protein, CDR3 DNA. D genes are given only for firm matches. Rows give clone size only sometimes, using once, few, many, or a class for an expanded clone.

D gene: TRBD1
J gene: TRBJ1-5
clone size: few
V gene: TRBV25-1
CDR3 length: 14
CDR3 protein: CASSEGTGGQPQHF
CDR3 DNA: TGTGCCAGCAGTGAGGGGACAGGAGGTCAGCCCCAGCATTTT

D gene: -
J gene: TRBJ2-3
clone size: few
V gene: TRBV4-2
CDR3 length: 16
CDR3 protein: CASSQGMEGMGVPQYF
CDR3 DNA: TGTGCCAGCAGCCAAGGAATGGAGGGAATGGGCGTTCCGCAGTATTTT

D gene: -
J gene: TRBJ1-2
clone size: many
V gene: TRBV6-1
CDR3 length: 14
CDR3 protein: CASWVGHLNYGYTF
CDR3 DNA: TGTGCCAGCTGGGTGGGACACCTAAACTATGGCTACACCTTC

D gene: -
J gene: TRBJ1-2
clone size: -
V gene: TRBV12-3/TRBV12-4
CDR3 length: 13
CDR3 protein: CASSTTAGGGYTF
CDR3 DNA: TGTGCCAGCAGCACGACAGCGGGGGGTGGCTACACCTTC

D gene: -
J gene: TRBJ2-1
clone size: many
V gene: TRBV7-2
CDR3 length: 14
CDR3 protein: CASTLGRDGNEQFF
CDR3 DNA: TGTGCCAGCACCCTCGGAAGGGACGGAAATGAGCAGTTCTTC

D gene: TRBD1
J gene: TRBJ1-1
clone size: -
V gene: TRBV20-1
CDR3 length: 14
CDR3 protein: CSARGGTENTEAFF
CDR3 DNA: TGCAGTGCTAGAGGCGGGACAGAGAACACTGAAGCTTTCTTT

D gene: -
J gene: TRBJ1-6
clone size: few
V gene: TRBV4-2
CDR3 length: 15
CDR3 protein: CASSQVGRVYSPLHF
CDR3 DNA: TGTGCCAGCAGCCAAGTGGGCAGGGTCTATTCACCCCTCCACTTT

D gene: TRBD1
J gene: TRBJ2-1
clone size: many
V gene: TRBV20-1
CDR3 length: 16
CDR3 protein: CSATPAPGQGNDEQFF
CDR3 DNA: TGCAGTGCTACCCCGGCCCCGGGACAGGGGAACGATGAGCAGTTCTTC

D gene: TRBD1
J gene: TRBJ2-4
clone size: -
V gene: TRBV20-1
CDR3 length: 15
CDR3 protein: CSASDPGQGREIQYF
CDR3 DNA: TGCAGTGCCTCAGACCCGGGACAGGGGAGGGAAATTCAGTACTTC

D gene: TRBD2
J gene: TRBJ2-1
clone size: -
V gene: TRBV4-3
CDR3 length: 19
CDR3 protein: CASSQVGLAGVLVENEQFF
CDR3 DNA: TGCGCCAGCAGCCAAGTCGGGCTAGCGGGAGTTTTGGTAGAGAATGAGCAGTTCTTC

D gene: -
J gene: TRBJ2-2
clone size: -
V gene: TRBV7-3
CDR3 length: 14
CDR3 protein: CASSRTTGTGELFF
CDR3 DNA: TGTGCCAGCAGCCGGACAACAGGGACCGGGGAGCTGTTTTTT

D gene: -
J gene: TRBJ2-1
clone size: -
V gene: TRBV4-1
CDR3 length: 12
CDR3 protein: CASSHRGGEQFF
CDR3 DNA: TGCGCCAGCAGCCATAGGGGGGGTGAGCAGTTCTTC

D gene: -
J gene: TRBJ2-3
clone size: many
V gene: TRBV7-9
CDR3 length: 15
CDR3 protein: CASSPSWLSTDTQYF
CDR3 DNA: TGTGCCAGCAGCCCTAGCTGGCTTAGCACAGATACGCAGTATTTT